Listed here are 23 T cell receptor beta chains from one sample, sequenced in a study of response to subunit inactivated influenza vaccine. TCRdb processed the RT-PCR reads anew with MiXCR; each CDR3 protein has one entry. The repertoire includes approximately 230,000 distinct CDR3 sequences, 12% of them detected once, and 7.8% sits in the top ten. The sequences come from non-naive T cells sorted from PBMCs, collected 14 days before vaccination. These receptors all stem from a man aged 50 to 59 who received an inactivated influenza vaccine.

The chain combines TRBV27 with TRBJ2-1; possibly TRBD1 for D (5 bases). From germline, CDR1 is MNHEY and CDR2 SMNVEV (reference sequence). The V end was cut by 3 bases, the J end by 3 bases, with 9 bases between. The CDR3 totals 14 residues. DNA for the CDR3: TGTGCCAGCAGTTTTTCACAGGACTACAATGAGCAGTTCTTC. Translating it yields CASSFSQDYNEQFF.

The chain uses TRBV6-2 or TRBV6-3 and TRBJ2-5; 7 bases line up with TRBD1. The CDR3 sequence is 15 residues long. The V and J ends lost 6 bases and 3 bases, in that order; junction bases with no gene match: 10. CDR1 is MNHEY, CDR2 SVGEGT, per germline. This CDR3 reads CASSSDRAGEETQYF. CDR3 DNA sequence: TGTGCCAGCAGCAGCGACAGGGCCGGGGAAGAGACCCAGTACTTC.

This clonotype occurred many times. The rearrangement links TRBV2 to TRBJ1-5; 8 bases agree with TRBD1. Germline V gene data show CDR1 as SNHLY and CDR2 as FYNNEI. The V and J ends lost 6 bases and 2 bases, in that order; junction bases with no gene match: 3. There are 14 residues in the CDR3. The CDR3 loop reads CASSGQGRNQPQHF. In DNA, the CDR3 is TGTGCCAGCAGCGGACAGGGCCGCAATCAGCCCCAGCATTTT.

The table lists this clonotype with many counts. The chain recombines TRBV9 with TRBJ2-1; D is uncertain. Trimming shortened V by 0 bases and J by 6 bases, and 7 bases separated the two germline ends. Looked up from germline, CDR1 is SGDLS and CDR2 is YYNGEE. This CDR3 is built from 13 residues. This CDR3 is CASSVGSLNEQFF. DNA of the CDR3: TGTGCCAGCAGCGTAGGTAGCCTCAATGAGCAGTTCTTC.

This clonotype turned up a few times. The chain employs TRBV11-2 and TRBJ2-2; a weak D match, TRBD1 (5 bases). The V gene's germline CDR1 is SGHAT and CDR2 FQNNGV. CDR3 length: 15 amino acids. V gave up 9 bases and J gave up 5 bases, with 19 bases separating them. CDR3 protein: CARSQAGKVTGELFF. DNA for the CDR3: TGTGCCAGGAGCCAGGCAGGGAAGGTTACCGGGGAGCTGTTTTTT.

This clonotype was recorded a few times. The chain combines TRBV29-1 with TRBJ2-3; D gene unclear. The CDR3 has 14 amino acids. CDR1 and CDR2 from the germline V gene are SQVTM and ANQGSEA. Trimming cost V 2 bases and J 0 bases, with 9 bases left between them. DNA for the CDR3: TGCAGCGTTGAACTAGGAGATAGCACAGATACGCAGTATTTT. Its translation: CSVELGDSTDTQYF.

This clonotype was picked up many times. This sequence joins TRBV4-1 and TRBJ2-1; 7 bases are a match to TRBD2. V lost 0 bases and J lost 3; bases outside the gene matches: 8. The CDR3 is 17 residues long. Germline V CDR1 and CDR2: MGHRA, YSYEKL. The CDR3 region has the DNA TGCGCCAGCAGCCAAGAGGAAGTTAGCGGGTTCTACAATGAGCAGTTCTTC. This encodes CASSQEEVSGFYNEQFF.

This clonotype was counted between two and nine times. This chain joins TRBV19 and TRBJ2-1; perhaps TRBD2 as D (5 bases). CDR3 size: 13 residues. V lost 1 base and J lost 10, with 11 bases in between. Germline loops: CDR1 LNHDA, CDR2 SQIVND (reference sequence). The CDR3 DNA reads as TGTGCCAGTAGTATAGGACGGGAAGGGGAGCAGTTCTTC. Protein: CASSIGREGEQFF.

This clonotype was observed a handful of times. The gene calls are TRBV5-5 and TRBJ2-7; 7 positions match TRBD1. This CDR3 contains 16 residues. Germline V gene data show CDR1 as SGHKS and CDR2 as YYEKEE (reference sequence). V gave up 4 bases and J gave up 0 bases; unmatched junction bases: 10. In DNA, the CDR3 is TGTGCCAGCAGCCCGGTACAGGGGCGACTCTCCTACGAGCAGTACTTC. Protein: CASSPVQGRLSYEQYF.

The chain employs TRBV20-1 and TRBJ2-5; D not resolved. Germline CDR1 is DFQATT and CDR2 is SNEGSKA (reference sequence). Trimming took off 1 base at V and 5 bases at J, with 11 bases between the two ends. CDR3 size: 13 residues. The CDR3 nucleotides read TGCAGTGCTAGAGTGTTAGATAGGGAGACCCAGTACTTC. Protein product: CSARVLDRETQYF.

The chain employs TRBV10-3 and TRBJ1-6; 8 bases map to TRBD1. The ends lost 3 bases at V and 7 bases at J; junction bases unmatched: 2. CDR3 length equals 14 residues. The germline V gene has CDR1 ENHRY and CDR2 SYGVKD. CDR3: CAISDNRGNSPLHF. For the CDR3, the DNA is TGTGCCATCAGTGATAACAGGGGGAATTCACCCCTCCACTTT.

Many counts were recorded for this clonotype. The chain joins TRBV12-3 or TRBV12-4 to TRBJ2-3; TRBD2 aligns across 8 bases. Trimming at V came to 2 bases and at J to 4 bases, leaving 11 bases not matched to a gene. This CDR3 comprises 17 residues. The CDR3: CASSLSPPRGGSDTQYF. CDR3 nucleotides: TGTGCCAGCAGTTTAAGTCCACCCCGGGGGGGGTCAGATACGCAGTATTTT.

This clonotype was seen ten or more times. V and J are TRBV12-3 or TRBV12-4 and TRBJ1-1; D is uncertain. The germline V and J ends were trimmed by 3 bases and 0 bases, with 11 bases remaining between them. This CDR3 is built from 15 residues. The chain's CDR3 is CASSFVGDLNTEAFF. CDR3 coding DNA: TGTGCCAGCAGTTTTGTAGGAGACCTGAACACTGAAGCTTTCTTT.

This clonotype was picked up many times. The genes are TRBV27 and TRBJ2-5; the D gene could be TRBD1 or TRBD2 (6 bases each). The CDR3 totals 17 residues. With 4 bases removed from V and 4 bases from J, the gap between germline ends came to 22 bases. Germline V gene lookup returns CDR1 MNHEY and CDR2 SMNVEV (reference sequence). The DNA of the CDR3 is TGTGCCAGCAGTTCCCAATGGGGGGCAGGGCGTCGAGAGACCCAGTACTTC. Its translation: CASSSQWGAGRRETQYF.

The chain joins TRBV19 to TRBJ1-2, with 7 nucleotides matching TRBD1. The V and J ends lost 6 bases and 0 bases, in that order; junction bases with no gene match: 7. This CDR3 has 15 amino acids. CDR1 and CDR2 from the germline V gene are LNHDA and SQIVND (reference sequence). The DNA for the CDR3 is TGTGCCAGTAGGACGGGACAGACGACTAACTATGGCTACACCTTC. Encoded protein: CASRTGQTTNYGYTF.

V and J are TRBV7-2 and TRBJ1-1; D might be TRBD1 (5 bases). Per the germline V gene, CDR1 is SGHTA and CDR2 is FQGNSA. V lost 0 bases, J lost 10 bases, and 12 bases lay in between. The CDR3 is 13 residues long. The CDR3 DNA reads as TGTGCCAGCAGCTTAGCTCTGCAGGGTATAGCTTTCTTT. This translates into CASSLALQGIAFF.

This clonotype was counted ten times or more. V gene TRBV12-3 or TRBV12-4 combines with J gene TRBJ2-7; maybe TRBD2 (5 bases). The V end lost 1 base, the J end lost 0 bases, and 7 bases lay between the germline ends. The length of the CDR3 is 14 residues. The CDR3 sequence: CASSLEGSSYEQYF. CDR3 bases: TGTGCCAGCAGTTTAGAAGGGAGCTCCTACGAGCAGTACTTC.

This sequence joins TRBV20-1 and TRBJ2-1; D is unclear. There are 13 residues in the CDR3. With 0 bases removed from V and 4 bases from J, the gap between germline ends came to 7 bases. Germline V CDR1 and CDR2: DFQATT, SNEGSKA (reference sequence). DNA of the CDR3: TGCAGTGCTAGAGAGGGTACTTACAATGAGCAGTTCTTC. Residues: CSAREGTYNEQFF.

The V call is TRBV27, the J call TRBJ1-4; a possible D gene is TRBD1 (5 bases). The CDR3 is made up of 17 amino acids. The germline V gene encodes CDR1 MNHEY and CDR2 SMNVEV (reference sequence). Trimming cost V 0 bases and J 8 bases, with 19 bases left between them. For the CDR3, the DNA is TGTGCCAGCAGTTTATCGGGGGTGCATGTACTACGAGAAAAACTGTTTTTT. Its protein product is CASSLSGVHVLREKLFF.

There are a few counts of this clonotype. The V gene is TRBV10-3, the J gene TRBJ2-7; D is ambiguous. V was trimmed by 3 bases and J by 0 bases, leaving 9 bases between them. Germline V gene data show CDR1 as ENHRY and CDR2 as SYGVKD. The CDR3 runs 14 residues. This CDR3 reads CAISEAQDSYEQYF. The CDR3, as DNA: TGTGCCATCAGTGAAGCGCAAGACTCCTACGAGCAGTACTTC.

The table lists this clonotype with a few counts. This rearrangement joins TRBV6-2 or TRBV6-3 to TRBJ1-3; TRBD1 might be the D (6 bases). The CDR3 covers 14 residues. Deletions cut 6 bases from V and 1 base from J, with 10 bases between. The V gene's germline CDR1 is MNHEY and CDR2 SVGEGT. CDR3 sequence (DNA): TGTGCCAGCAGCAAGACAGGATCTGGAAACACCATATATTTT. Translation: CASSKTGSGNTIYF.

This clonotype has a handful of counts. V gene TRBV20-1 combines with J gene TRBJ2-5; D is unresolved. Germline CDR1 and CDR2: DFQATT and SNEGSKA (reference sequence). The CDR3 runs to 12 residues. Trimming left V 5 bases short and J 6 bases short, with 13 bases between. CDR3 residues: CSASGVRKTQYF. CDR3 nucleotide sequence: TGCAGTGCTTCTGGTGTTCGGAAGACCCAGTACTTC.

This clonotype turned up a few times. The CDR3 loop reads CATSRTGGYETQYF. CDR3 nucleotide sequence: TGTGCCACCAGCAGGACAGGGGGCTATGAGACCCAGTACTTC. The chain employs TRBV15 and TRBJ2-5; 10 positions agree with TRBD1. V dropped 3 bases and J dropped 5; count of bases not matched to a gene: 3. This CDR3 contains 14 residues. Germline values: CDR1 LNHNV, CDR2 YYDKDF (reference sequence). Variable domain in full (rest from reference TRBV15 and TRBJ2-5): DAMVIQNPRYQVTQFGKPVTLSCSQTLNHNVMYWYQQKSSQAPKLLFHYYDKDFNNEADTPDNFQSRRPNTSFCFLDIRSPGLGDTAMYLCATSRTGGYETQYFGPGTRLLVL.